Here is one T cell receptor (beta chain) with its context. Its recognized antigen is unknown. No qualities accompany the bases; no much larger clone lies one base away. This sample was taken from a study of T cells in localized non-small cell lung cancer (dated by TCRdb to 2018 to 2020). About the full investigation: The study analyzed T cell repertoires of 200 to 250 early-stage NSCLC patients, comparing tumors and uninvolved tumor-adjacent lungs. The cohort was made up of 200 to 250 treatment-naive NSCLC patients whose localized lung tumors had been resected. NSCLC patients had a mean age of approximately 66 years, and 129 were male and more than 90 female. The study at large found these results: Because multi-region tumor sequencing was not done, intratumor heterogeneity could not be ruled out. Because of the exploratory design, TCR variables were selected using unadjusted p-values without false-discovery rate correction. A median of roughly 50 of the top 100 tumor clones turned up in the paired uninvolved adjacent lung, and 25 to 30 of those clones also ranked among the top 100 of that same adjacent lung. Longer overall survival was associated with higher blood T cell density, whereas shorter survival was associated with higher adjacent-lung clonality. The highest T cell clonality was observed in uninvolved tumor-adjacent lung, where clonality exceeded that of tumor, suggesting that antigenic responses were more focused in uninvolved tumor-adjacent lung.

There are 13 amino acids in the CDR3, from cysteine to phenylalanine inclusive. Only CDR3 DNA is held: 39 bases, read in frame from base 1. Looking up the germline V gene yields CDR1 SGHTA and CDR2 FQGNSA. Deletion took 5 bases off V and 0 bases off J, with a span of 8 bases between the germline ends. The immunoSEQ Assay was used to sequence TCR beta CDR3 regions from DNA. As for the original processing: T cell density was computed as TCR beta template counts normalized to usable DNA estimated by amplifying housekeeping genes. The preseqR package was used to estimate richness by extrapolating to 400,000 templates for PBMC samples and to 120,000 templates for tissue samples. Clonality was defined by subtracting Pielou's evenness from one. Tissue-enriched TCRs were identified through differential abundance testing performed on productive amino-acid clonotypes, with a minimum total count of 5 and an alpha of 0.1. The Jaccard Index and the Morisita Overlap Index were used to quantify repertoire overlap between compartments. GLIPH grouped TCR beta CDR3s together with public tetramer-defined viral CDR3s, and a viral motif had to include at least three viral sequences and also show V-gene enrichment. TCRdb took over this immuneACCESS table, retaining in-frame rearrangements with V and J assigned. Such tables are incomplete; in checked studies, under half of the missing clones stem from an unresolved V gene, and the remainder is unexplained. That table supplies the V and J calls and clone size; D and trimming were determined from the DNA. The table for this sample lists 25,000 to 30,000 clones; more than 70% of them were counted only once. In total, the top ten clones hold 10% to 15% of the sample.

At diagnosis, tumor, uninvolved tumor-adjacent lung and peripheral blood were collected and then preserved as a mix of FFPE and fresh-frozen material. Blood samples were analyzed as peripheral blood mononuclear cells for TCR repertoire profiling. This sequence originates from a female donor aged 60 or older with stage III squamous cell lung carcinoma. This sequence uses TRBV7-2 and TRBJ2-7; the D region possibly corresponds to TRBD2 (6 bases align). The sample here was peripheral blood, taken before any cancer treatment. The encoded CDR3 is CASSAGSSYEQYF. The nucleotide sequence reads TGTGCCAGCAGCGCGGGGAGCTCCTACGAGCAGTACTTC.